The text below deals with one T cell receptor beta chain. This clone was observed a single time. The target of this receptor is not known. No base quality values were provided; no much bigger clone lies one nucleotide off. Library creation used the immunoSEQ multiplex PCR assay. For the multiplex PCR, a mixture combining 60 forward primers for TCR Vbeta segments and 13 reverse primers for TCR Jbeta segments was used. A multiplex PCR assay on genomic DNA amplified the CDR3 region of rearranged TCR beta genes. Amplified TCR beta libraries were sequenced as 87-base-pair reads on the Illumina HiSeq System. The source study handled its data this way. Across the roughly 640 repertoires, a later analysis counted approximately 83 million unique TCR beta chains, 9.5 million to 13 million of which were shared by at least two donors. A nearest-neighbor algorithm error-corrected the raw reads and collapsed the reads into unique sequences, merging closely related sequences to remove PCR and sequencing errors. Alignment of CDR3 sequences to IMGT reference sequences was used to assign V, D and J gene segments. For a sequence to be retained, a match of at least six nucleotides was required to both a V gene segment and a J gene segment. Rearrangements were classified as productive when the CDR3 lacked stop codons and remained in frame with V and J, and all other rearrangements were classified as non-productive. Following IMGT convention, CDR3 was defined as the stretch from the second conserved V-encoded cysteine up to the conserved J-encoded phenylalanine. The earlier analysis of around 640 of the donors excluded sequences that lacked an unambiguous match to a single V gene segment. In an earlier analysis of several hundred of the donors, V segments were called functional above 56.7% productive rearrangements and were called segregating when the between-donor standard deviation exceeded 5%. A statistical classification framework was built for diagnosing cytomegalovirus status from the catalog of TCR beta chain sequences. In a later analysis, TCR nucleotide sequences were compared against IMGT/GENE-DB human TR gene sequences so that V and J genes could be assigned. A later analysis assigned CDR3 sequences and most-parsimonious VDJ recombination scenarios with the TCRdist pipeline. In a later analysis, each TCR beta chain was defined by its CDR3 amino acid sequence together with its V-gene family, and reads lacking a unique V-gene family were excluded. To address suspected cross-contamination and a sequencing artifact, a later analysis removed around 590 highly shared, low-generation-probability nucleotide sequences. For each public chain, a later analysis derived a clonal expansion index from normalized ranks of inferred template counts within each repertoire. In a later analysis, generation probabilities were computed with a VDJ recombination model fitted to out-of-frame rearrangements, and the resulting probabilities were checked against IGoR. A later analysis scored TCR-TCR, TCR-HLA and TCR-CMV co-occurrence with hypergeometric tests, applying a repertoire-size bias correction to TCR pairs. A later analysis estimated false discovery rates by permuting HLA or CMV assignments 20 times. In a later analysis, co-occurring TCRs were grouped using DBSCAN, and TCRdist sequence similarity was added for clustering within HLA-allele-positive subsets. Repertoires with fewer than 30,000 or more than 120,000 public chains, plus five repertoires with anomalous nucleotide sharing, were excluded from co-occurrence clustering. TCRdb took this table from immuneACCESS and kept in-frame rearrangements with V and J called. Such tables lack part of the clones; where checked against another copy, unresolved V genes explain under half of the gap, and the rest is unexplained. Clone size and the V and J calls come from that table; the DNA yielded D and trimming. The sample table holds around 120,000 clones, of which around 83% were seen once. Roughly 1.2% of the sample is held by the ten biggest clonotypes.

The cohort comprised 550 to 700 healthy bone marrow donors. At the time of sampling, every cohort member was nominally healthy, though immune exposures that went unrecorded were likely present. The donor was CMV seronegative and belonged to the group of 352 seronegative cohort members. Every donor gave a peripheral blood sample, and the peripheral blood mononuclear cells from that sample were used for TCR beta sequencing. The Qiagen DNeasy Blood Extraction Kit was used to extract genomic DNA from the blood cell samples. This sample was taken from a study of cytomegalovirus exposure and HLA in healthy donors (dated 2017 in TCRdb). For the study in its entirety: According to an earlier analysis of a few hundred of the donors, some 170 million T cells yielded 117 million unique TCR beta sequences and 250 to 350 Gb of sequence data. A later analysis re-examined previously published TCR beta repertoires from over 500 donors and added high-resolution HLA genotyping to investigate patterns of TCR occurrence. The study aimed to test whether cataloging public T cell receptors could reveal signatures of past pathogen exposure. The T cell repertoires of 666 subjects were profiled by immunosequencing and related to cytomegalovirus serostatus. Both class I and class II loci were covered by HLA typing, at four-digit resolution. Of the 300 to 500 genotyped donors, 81% were placed in the genetic ancestry cluster associated with self-reported Caucasian donors. A later genetic analysis took genome-wide SNP genotypes for about three fifths of the roughly 700 donors and used that subset as a discovery cohort. Along with the approximately 650-subject first cohort, a separate validation cohort of over 90 different subjects was used. An earlier analysis of a few hundred of the donors applied high-throughput TCR beta sequencing to assess whether each TCR beta V gene segment acted as functional or pseudogenic. Rather than using new phenotypic data, the later analysis identified candidate immune exposures from TCR beta sequences and from how often those sequences occurred across donors. All discovery cohort repertoires had been generated using a single sequencing platform. The number of typed donors differed by locus: roughly 629-640 for A, B, C, DRB1 and DQB1; 500 to 550 for DQA1; 600 to 610 for DPA1; and some 470 for DPB1. To predict cytomegalovirus infection status, the study brought together high-throughput TCR immunosequencing, statistical association of individual TCRs with disease status, and machine learning. Donor age, sex, ethnicity and CMV serostatus were compiled together with the repertoire data. Among under 450 genotyped donors of the cohort, an average of approximately 250,000 unique TCR beta nucleotide sequences were sequenced per donor, roughly a sixth of them non-productive. Roughly five DR-DQ haplotypes were treated as single units for association and clustering because of strong linkage in the cohort. An early release covering about 600 HLA-typed donors comprised roughly 300 gigabases of sequencing data and approximately 80 million unique TCR sequences.

Results the study describes overall, beyond this receptor: Most TCR sequences were observed very rarely across donors, whereas some public TCRs were present in many individuals. Because some donors lacked HLA typing at each locus, the association tests relied only on the typed subset. A further reported finding was that TCR beta sequences accurately predicted the HLA-A and HLA-B alleles for most subjects in the first cohort. A later analysis found that HLA-associated TCR beta chains were more clonally expanded and had lower generation probabilities than equally common non-associated chains. In a later analysis, TCR association rates were found to vary across HLA loci, with the most associated TCRs seen for DRB1 alleles and the fewest for HLA-C alleles. Correlated functional status among segregating V segments might be attributable to linkage disequilibrium, but an unknown experimental factor could not be ruled out. This cohort had only TCR beta chains sequenced, and the lack of alpha or paired-chain data limited which features could be detected. According to a later analysis, parvovirus B19, influenza, CMV and Epstein-Barr virus appeared linked to several top co-occurrence clusters. At a false discovery rate of 0.05, a later analysis linked roughly 17,000 TCR beta sequences to specific HLA alleles. A later genetic analysis reported fewer N-insertions in productive TCRs among donors in an Asian-associated ancestry cluster than the approximately 700-donor mean. The classifier was reported to diagnose cytomegalovirus status with high specificity and sensitivity in both the original and validation cohorts. A total of 150 to 200 TCR beta chains were listed by the study as associated with cytomegalovirus. A cluster of highly shared sequence variants was judged likely to be a technical artifact of the sequencing pipeline. Three of the identified cytomegalovirus-associated TCR beta chains were confirmed in vitro to be specific for cytomegalovirus antigens. The authors suggested that the approach could potentially be extended to other disease states and immunological phenotypes. In an earlier analysis of around 600 of the donors, most TCR beta V segments appeared in productive rearrangements about 87% or about 30% of the time, broadly matching IMGT annotations. The earlier analysis of approximately 540 of the donors excluded some 15 rarely observed V segments, including chromosome 9 orphons, because counts were too low. The presence/absence analyses assumed that sequencing depth was roughly uniform across donors, and that assumption may not be true. In a later genetic analysis, a missense DCLRE1C variant was associated with V-gene and J-gene trimming of TCR beta chains, and the association was replicated in an independent cohort. For the cohort, immune exposure information was limited to CMV serostatus. Most CMV-associated TCR beta chains appeared to be HLA-restricted in a later analysis, and the HLA associations seemed to be driven largely by CMV exposure. Strong co-occurrence of HLA alleles, especially DR and DQ, made assigning TCR associations to individual alleles difficult.

Sequenced material: PBMCs. The receptor's source is a girl aged 2-10 years in good health and CMV-seronegative.

This receptor has the CDR3 CAIPQGLYGYTF. The DNA is TGTGCCATACCACAGGGGTTATATGGCTACACCTTC. The chain employs TRBV2 and TRBJ1-2; 7 junctional bases match TRBD1. The germline V end is reduced by 10 bases and the J end by 5 bases; junction bases left unmatched: 7. From cysteine to phenylalanine, the CDR3 is 12 amino acids long. Only the CDR3 portion is preserved as DNA: 36 bases, with reading frame beginning at the first base. CDR1 SNHLY and CDR2 FYNNEI were looked up in the germline V gene.